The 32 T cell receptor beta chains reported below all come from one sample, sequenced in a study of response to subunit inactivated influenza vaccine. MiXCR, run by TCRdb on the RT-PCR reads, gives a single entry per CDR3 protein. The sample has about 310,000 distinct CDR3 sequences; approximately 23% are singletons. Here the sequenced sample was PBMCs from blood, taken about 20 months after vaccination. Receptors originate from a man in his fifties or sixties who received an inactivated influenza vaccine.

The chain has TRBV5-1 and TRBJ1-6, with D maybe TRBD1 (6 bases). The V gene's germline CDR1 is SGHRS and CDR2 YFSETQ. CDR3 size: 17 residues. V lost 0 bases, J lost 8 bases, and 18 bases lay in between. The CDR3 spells CASSLGGAGGADSPLHF. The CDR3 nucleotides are TGCGCCAGCAGCTTGGGGGGGGCCGGGGGCGCGGATTCACCCCTCCACTTT.

The CDR3 spells CSASPNLGLGGYTF. CDR3 DNA: TGCAGTGCTAGCCCCAACCTAGGACTTGGTGGCTACACCTTC. The chain joins TRBV20-1 to TRBJ1-2; D remains unclear. CDR3 length: 14 residues. V dropped 3 bases and J dropped 7 bases, with 18 bases sitting between them. The germline V gene has CDR1 DFQATT and CDR2 SNEGSKA (reference sequence).

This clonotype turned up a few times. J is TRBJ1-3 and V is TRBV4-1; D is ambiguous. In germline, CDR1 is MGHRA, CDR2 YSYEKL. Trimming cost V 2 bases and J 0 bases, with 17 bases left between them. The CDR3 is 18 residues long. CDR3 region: CASSQPRGSQLSGNTIYF. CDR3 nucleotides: TGCGCCAGCAGCCAACCCCGAGGAAGCCAACTCTCTGGAAACACCATATATTTT.

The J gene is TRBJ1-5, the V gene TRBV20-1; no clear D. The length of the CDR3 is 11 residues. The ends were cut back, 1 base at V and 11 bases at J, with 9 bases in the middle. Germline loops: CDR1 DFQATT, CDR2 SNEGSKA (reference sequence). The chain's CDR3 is CSARGRLAQHF. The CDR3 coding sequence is TGCAGTGCTAGAGGGCGGTTAGCCCAGCATTTT.

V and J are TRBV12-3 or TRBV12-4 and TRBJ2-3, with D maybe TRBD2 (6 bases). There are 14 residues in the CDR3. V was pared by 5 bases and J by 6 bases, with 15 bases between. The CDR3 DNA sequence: TGTGCCAGCAGTCTTAGCGGCGAAAGGGATACGCAGTATTTT. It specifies CASSLSGERDTQYF.

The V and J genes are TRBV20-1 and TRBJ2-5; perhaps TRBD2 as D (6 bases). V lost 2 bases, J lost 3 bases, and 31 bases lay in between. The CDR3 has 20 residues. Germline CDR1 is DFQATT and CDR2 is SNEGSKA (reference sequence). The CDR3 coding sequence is TGCAGTGCTAGATTTGTTGATTTTGGGGGACTTGCTGCCTCCGAAGAGACCCAGTACTTC. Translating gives CSARFVDFGGLAASEETQYF.

The CDR3 here is CASSYRPGLAEAFF. DNA of the CDR3: TGTGCCAGCAGTTACCGGCCGGGTCTTGCTGAAGCTTTCTTT. This chain connects TRBV6-5 to TRBJ1-1; D call uncertain. Germline lookup yields CDR1 MNHEY and CDR2 SVGAGI. There are 14 residues in the CDR3. Deletions cut 2 bases from V and 6 bases from J, with 13 bases between.

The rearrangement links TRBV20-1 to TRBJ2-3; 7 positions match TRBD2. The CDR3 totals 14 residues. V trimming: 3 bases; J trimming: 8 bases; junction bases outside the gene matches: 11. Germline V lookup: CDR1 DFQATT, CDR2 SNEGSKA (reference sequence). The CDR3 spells CSASFGGSQGTQYF. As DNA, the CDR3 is TGCAGTGCTAGTTTTGGCGGGAGTCAGGGTACGCAGTATTTT.

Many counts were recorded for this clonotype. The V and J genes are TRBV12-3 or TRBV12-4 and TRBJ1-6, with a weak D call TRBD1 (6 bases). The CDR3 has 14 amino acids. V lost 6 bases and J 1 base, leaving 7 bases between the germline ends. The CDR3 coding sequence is TGTGCCAGCAGAACAGGGTCCTATAATTCACCCCTCCACTTT. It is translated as CASRTGSYNSPLHF.

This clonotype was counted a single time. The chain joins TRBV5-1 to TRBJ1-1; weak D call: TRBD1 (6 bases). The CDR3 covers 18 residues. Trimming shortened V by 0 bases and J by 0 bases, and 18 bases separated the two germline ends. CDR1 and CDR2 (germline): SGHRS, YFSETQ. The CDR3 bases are TGCGCCAGCAGCTTGGGGGGGGCCCTTAGGTTCATGAACACTGAAGCTTTCTTT. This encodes CASSLGGALRFMNTEAFF.

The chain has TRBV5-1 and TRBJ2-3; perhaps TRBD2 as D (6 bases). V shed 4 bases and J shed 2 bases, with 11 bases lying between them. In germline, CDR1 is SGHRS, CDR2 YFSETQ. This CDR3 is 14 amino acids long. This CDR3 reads CASSRQDYTDTQYF. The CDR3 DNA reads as TGCGCCAGCAGCCGCCAGGACTACACAGATACGCAGTATTTT.

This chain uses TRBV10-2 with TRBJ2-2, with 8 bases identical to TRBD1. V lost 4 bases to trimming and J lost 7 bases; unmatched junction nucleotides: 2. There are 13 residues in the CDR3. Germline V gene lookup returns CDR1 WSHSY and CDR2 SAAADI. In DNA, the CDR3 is TGCGCCAGCAGTGGACAGGGGAGCGGGGAGCTGTTTTTT. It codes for CASSGQGSGELFF.

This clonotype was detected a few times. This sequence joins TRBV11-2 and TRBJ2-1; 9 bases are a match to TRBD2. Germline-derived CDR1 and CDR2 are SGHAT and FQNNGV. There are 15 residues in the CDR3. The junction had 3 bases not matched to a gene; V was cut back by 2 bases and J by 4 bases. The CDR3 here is CASSLSSGGYNEQFF. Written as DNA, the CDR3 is TGTGCCAGCAGCTTAAGTAGCGGGGGTTACAATGAGCAGTTCTTC. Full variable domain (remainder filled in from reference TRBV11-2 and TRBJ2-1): EAGVAQSPRYKIIEKRQSVAFWCNPISGHATLYWYQQILGQGPKLLIQFQNNGVVDDSQLPKDRFSAERLKGVDSTLKIQPAKLEDSAVYLCASSLSSGGYNEQFFGPGTRLTVL.

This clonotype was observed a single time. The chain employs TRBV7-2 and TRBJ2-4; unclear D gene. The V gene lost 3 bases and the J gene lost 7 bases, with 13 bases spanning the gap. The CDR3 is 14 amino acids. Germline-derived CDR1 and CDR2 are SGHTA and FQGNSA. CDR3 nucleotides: TGTGCCAGCAGCTTTGGCGCGATTAGCAACATTCAGTACTTC. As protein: CASSFGAISNIQYF.

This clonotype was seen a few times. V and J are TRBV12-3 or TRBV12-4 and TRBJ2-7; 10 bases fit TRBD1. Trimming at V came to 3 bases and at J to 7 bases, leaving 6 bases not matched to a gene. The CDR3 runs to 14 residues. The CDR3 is CASSLRTGGTEQYF. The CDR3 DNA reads TGTGCCAGCAGTTTGCGGACAGGGGGTACAGAGCAGTACTTC.

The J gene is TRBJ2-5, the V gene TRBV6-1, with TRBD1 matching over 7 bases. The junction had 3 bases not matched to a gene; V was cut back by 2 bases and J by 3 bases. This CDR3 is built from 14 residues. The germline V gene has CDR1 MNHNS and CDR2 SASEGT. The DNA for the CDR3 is TGTGCCAGCAGTGAAAACAGGGGTAAAGAGACCCAGTACTTC. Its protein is CASSENRGKETQYF.

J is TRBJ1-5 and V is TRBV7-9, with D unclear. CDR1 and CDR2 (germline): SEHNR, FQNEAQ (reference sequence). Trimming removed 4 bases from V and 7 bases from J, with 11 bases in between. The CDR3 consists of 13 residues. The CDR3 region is CASSSRNDQPQHF. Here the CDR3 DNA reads TGTGCCAGCAGCTCCAGGAACGACCAGCCCCAGCATTTT.

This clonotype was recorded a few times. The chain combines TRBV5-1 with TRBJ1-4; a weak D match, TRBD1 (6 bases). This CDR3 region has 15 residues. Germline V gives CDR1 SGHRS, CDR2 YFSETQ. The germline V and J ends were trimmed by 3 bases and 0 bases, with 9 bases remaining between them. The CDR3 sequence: CASSSTGATNEKLFF. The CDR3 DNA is TGCGCCAGCAGCTCGACAGGTGCAACTAATGAAAAACTGTTTTTT.

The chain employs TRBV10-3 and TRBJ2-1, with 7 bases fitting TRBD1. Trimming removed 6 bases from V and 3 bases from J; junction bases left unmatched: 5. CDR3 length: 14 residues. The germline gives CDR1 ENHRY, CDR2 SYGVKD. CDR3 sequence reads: CAISPGQHYNEQFF. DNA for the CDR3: TGTGCCATCAGCCCGGGACAGCACTACAATGAGCAGTTCTTC.

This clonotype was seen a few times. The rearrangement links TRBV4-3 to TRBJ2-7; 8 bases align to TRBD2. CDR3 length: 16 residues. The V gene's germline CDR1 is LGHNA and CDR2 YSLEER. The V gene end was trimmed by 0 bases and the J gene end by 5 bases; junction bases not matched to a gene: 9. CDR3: CASSQDPPGRVNEQYF. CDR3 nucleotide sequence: TGCGCCAGCAGCCAAGATCCCCCCGGGAGGGTGAACGAGCAGTACTTC.

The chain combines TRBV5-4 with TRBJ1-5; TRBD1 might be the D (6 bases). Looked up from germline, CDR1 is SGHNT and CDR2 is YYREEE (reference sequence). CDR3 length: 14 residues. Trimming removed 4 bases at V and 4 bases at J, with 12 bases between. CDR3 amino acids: CASSKEGGNQPQHF. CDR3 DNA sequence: TGTGCCAGCAGCAAAGAGGGGGGGAATCAGCCCCAGCATTTT. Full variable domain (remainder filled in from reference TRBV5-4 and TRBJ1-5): ETGVTQSPTHLIKTRGQQVTLRCSSQSGHNTVSWYQQALGQGPQFIFQYYREEENGRGNFPPRFSGLQFPNYSSELNVNALELDDSALYLCASSKEGGNQPQHFGDGTRLSIL.

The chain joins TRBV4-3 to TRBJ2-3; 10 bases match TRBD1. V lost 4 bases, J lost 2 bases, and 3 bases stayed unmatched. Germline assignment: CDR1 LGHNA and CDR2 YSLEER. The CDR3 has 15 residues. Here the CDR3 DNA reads TGCGCCAGCAGCCCGGGACAGGGGTACACAGATACGCAGTATTTT. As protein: CASSPGQGYTDTQYF.

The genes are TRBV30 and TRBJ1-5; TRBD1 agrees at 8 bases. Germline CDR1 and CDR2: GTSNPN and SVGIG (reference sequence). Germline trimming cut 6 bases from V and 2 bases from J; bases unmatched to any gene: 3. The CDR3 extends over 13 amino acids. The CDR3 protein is CACQQGGNQPQHF. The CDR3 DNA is TGTGCCTGCCAACAGGGGGGCAATCAGCCCCAGCATTTT.

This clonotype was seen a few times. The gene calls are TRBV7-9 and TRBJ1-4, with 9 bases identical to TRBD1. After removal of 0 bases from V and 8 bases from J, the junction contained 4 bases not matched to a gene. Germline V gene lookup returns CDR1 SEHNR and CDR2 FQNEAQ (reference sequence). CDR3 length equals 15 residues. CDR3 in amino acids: CASSLAGQGKEKLFF. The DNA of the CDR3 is TGTGCCAGCAGCTTAGCCGGACAGGGGAAGGAAAAACTGTTTTTT. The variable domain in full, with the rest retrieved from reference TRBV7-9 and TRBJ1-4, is DTGVSQNPRHKITKRGQNVTFRCDPISEHNRLYWYRQTLGQGPEFLTYFQNEAQLEKSRLLSDRFSAERPKGSFSTLEIQRTEQGDSAMYLCASSLAGQGKEKLFFGSGTQLSVL.

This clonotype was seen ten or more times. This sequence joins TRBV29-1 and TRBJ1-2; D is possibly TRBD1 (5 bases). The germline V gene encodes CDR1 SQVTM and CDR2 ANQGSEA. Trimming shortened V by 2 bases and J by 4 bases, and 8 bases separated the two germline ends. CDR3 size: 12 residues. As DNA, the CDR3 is TGCAGCGTTGAACGACAGTTCTATGGCTACACCTTC. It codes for CSVERQFYGYTF.

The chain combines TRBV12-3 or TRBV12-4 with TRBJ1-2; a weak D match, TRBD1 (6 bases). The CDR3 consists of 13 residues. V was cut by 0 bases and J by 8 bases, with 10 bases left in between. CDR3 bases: TGTGCCAGCAGTTTAGCTAGGGGGAGCGGCTACACCTTC. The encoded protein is CASSLARGSGYTF.

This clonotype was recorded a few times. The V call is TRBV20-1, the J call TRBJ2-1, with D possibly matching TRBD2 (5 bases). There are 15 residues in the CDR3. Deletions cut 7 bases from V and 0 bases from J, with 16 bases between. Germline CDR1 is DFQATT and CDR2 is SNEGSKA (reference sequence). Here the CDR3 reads CSDSPRSGSYNEQFF. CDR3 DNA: TGCAGTGATTCCCCGCGGAGCGGCTCCTACAATGAGCAGTTCTTC.

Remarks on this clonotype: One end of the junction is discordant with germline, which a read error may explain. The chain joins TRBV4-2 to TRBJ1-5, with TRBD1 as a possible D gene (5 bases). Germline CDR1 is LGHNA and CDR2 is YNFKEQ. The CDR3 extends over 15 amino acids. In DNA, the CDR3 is TGTGCCAGCAGCCTCGGCGACAGCGGTAGACAGCTCCAGCATTTT. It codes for CASSLGDSGRQLQHF.

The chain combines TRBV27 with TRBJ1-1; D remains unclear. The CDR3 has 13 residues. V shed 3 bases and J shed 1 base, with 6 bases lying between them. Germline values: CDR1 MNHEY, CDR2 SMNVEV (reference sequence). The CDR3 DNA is TGTGCCAGCAGTTTCATCGGGAACACTGAAGCTTTCTTT. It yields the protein CASSFIGNTEAFF.

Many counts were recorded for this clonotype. The CDR3 nucleotides read TGCAGCGTTGAGCAGGGGGCTCTAGGCTACACCTTC. It is translated as CSVEQGALGYTF. The chain couples TRBV29-1 to TRBJ1-2, with 8 bases fitting TRBD1. Trimming at V came to 3 bases and at J to 8 bases, leaving 5 bases not matched to a gene. This CDR3 comprises 12 residues. From germline, CDR1 is SQVTM and CDR2 ANQGSEA.

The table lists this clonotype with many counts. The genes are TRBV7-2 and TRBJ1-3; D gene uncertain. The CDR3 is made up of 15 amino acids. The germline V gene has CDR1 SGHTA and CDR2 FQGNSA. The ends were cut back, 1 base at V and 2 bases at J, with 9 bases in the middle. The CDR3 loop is CASSLVHSAGNTIYF. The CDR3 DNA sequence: TGTGCCAGCAGCTTAGTCCACAGTGCTGGAAACACCATATATTTT.

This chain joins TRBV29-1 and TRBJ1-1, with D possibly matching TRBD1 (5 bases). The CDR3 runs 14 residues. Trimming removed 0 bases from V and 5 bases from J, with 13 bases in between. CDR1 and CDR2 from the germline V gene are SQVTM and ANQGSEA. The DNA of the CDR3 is TGCAGCGTTGAAGAGGGGGGGAGAGGGACTGAAGCTTTCTTT. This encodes CSVEEGGRGTEAFF.